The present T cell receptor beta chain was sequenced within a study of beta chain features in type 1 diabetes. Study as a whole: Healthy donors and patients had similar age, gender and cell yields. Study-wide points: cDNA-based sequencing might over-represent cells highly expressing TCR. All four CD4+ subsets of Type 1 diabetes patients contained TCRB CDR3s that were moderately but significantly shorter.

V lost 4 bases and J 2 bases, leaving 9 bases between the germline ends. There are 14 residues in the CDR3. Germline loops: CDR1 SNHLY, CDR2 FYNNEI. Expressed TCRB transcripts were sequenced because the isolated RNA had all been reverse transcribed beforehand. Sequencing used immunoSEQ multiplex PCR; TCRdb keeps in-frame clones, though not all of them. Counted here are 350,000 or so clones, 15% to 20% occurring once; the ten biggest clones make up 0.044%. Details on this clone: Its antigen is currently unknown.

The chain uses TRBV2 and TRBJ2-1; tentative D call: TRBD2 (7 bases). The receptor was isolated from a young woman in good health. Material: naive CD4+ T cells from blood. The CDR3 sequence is CASSVGGPYNEQFF. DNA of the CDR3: TGTGCCAGCAGTGTGGGGGGGCCCTACAATGAGCAGTTCTTC.